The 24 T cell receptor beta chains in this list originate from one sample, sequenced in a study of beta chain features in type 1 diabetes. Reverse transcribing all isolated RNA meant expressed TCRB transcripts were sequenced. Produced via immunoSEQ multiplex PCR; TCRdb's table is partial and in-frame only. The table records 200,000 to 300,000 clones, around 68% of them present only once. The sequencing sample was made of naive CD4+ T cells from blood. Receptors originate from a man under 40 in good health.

Here the CDR3 DNA reads TGTGCCACTAGGGGGACGGCCGGGAATGAGCAGTTCTTC. Amino acid sequence: CATRGTAGNEQFF. V usage is TRBV11-2 and J usage is TRBJ2-1; tentative D call: TRBD1 (6 bases). The V end was cut by 10 bases, the J end by 7 bases, with 17 bases between. The germline CDR1 and CDR2 sequences are SGHAT and FQNNGV. There are 13 residues in the CDR3.

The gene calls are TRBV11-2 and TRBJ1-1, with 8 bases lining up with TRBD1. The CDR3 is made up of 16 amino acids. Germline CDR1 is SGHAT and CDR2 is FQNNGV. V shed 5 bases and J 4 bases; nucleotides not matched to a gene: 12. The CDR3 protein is CASSQGRAGGLTEAFF. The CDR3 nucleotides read TGTGCCAGCAGCCAGGGGCGGGCAGGGGGCCTCACTGAAGCTTTCTTT. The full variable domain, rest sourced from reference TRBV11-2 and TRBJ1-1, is EAGVAQSPRYKIIEKRQSVAFWCNPISGHATLYWYQQILGQGPKLLIQFQNNGVVDDSQLPKDRFSAERLKGVDSTLKIQPAKLEDSAVYLCASSQGRAGGLTEAFFGQGTRLTVV.

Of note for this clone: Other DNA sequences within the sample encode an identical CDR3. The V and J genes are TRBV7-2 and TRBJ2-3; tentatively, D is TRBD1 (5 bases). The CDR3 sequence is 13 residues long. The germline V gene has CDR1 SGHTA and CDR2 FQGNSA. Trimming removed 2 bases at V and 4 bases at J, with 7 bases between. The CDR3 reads CASSLRGADTQYF. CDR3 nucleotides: TGTGCCAGCAGCTTAAGGGGCGCAGATACGCAGTATTTT.

DNA of the CDR3: TGTGCCAGCAGGCCCTCGAGCGGGGGGGCACAAGAGACCCAGTACTTC. Translated, it gives CASRPSSGGAQETQYF. The chain combines TRBV7-2 with TRBJ2-5; 10 bases are shared with TRBD2. The CDR3 covers 16 residues. V shed 6 bases and J 2 bases; nucleotides not matched to a gene: 9. Germline CDR1 is SGHTA and CDR2 is FQGNSA. The full variable domain, rest sourced from reference TRBV7-2 and TRBJ2-5, is GAGVSQSPSNKVTEKGKDVELRCDPISGHTALYWYRQSLGQGLEFLIYFQGNSAPDKSGLPSDRFSAERTGGSVSTLTIQRTQQEDSAVYLCASRPSSGGAQETQYFGPGTRLLVL.

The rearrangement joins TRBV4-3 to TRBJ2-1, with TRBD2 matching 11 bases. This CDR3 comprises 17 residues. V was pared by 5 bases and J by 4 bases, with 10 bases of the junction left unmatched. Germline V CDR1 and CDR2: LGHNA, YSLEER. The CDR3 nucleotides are TGCGCCAGCAGCGTCCGTCACACTAGCGGGAGTTACAATGAGCAGTTCTTC. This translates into CASSVRHTSGSYNEQFF.

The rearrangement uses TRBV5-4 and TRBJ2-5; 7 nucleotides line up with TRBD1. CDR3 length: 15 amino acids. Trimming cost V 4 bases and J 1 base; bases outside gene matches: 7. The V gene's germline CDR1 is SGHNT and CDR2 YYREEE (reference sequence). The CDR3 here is CASSAGTAGQETQYF. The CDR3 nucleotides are TGTGCCAGCAGCGCTGGGACAGCCGGCCAAGAGACCCAGTACTTC.

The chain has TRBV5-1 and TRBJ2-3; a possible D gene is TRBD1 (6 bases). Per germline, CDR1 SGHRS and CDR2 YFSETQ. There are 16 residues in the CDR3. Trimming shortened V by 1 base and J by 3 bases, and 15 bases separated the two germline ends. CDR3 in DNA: TGCGCCAGCAGCTTGTCTGCCAGGGGCAGTACAGATACGCAGTATTTT. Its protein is CASSLSARGSTDTQYF.

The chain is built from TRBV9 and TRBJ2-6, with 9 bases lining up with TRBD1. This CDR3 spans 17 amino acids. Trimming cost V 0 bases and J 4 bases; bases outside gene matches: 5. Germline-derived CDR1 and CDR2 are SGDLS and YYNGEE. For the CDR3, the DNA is TGTGCCAGCAGCGTAGTGGACAGGGGATCCGGGGCCAACGTCCTGACTTTC. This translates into CASSVVDRGSGANVLTF.

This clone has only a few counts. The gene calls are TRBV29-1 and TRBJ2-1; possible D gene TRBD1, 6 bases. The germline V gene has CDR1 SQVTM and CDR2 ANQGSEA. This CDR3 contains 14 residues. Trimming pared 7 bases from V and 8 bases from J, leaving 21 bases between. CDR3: CSAYLDSYPDEQFF. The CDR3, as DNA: TGCAGCGCTTATTTGGACAGCTATCCAGATGAGCAGTTCTTC.

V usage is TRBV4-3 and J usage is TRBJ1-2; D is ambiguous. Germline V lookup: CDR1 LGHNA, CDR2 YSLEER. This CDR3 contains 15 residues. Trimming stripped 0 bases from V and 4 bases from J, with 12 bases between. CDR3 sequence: CASSQERAAPYGYTF. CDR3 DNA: TGCGCCAGCAGCCAAGAGCGGGCAGCCCCCTATGGCTACACCTTC.

The CDR3 reads CSVSRENTEAFF. CDR3 sequence (DNA): TGCAGCGTGTCCAGGGAGAACACTGAAGCTTTCTTT. The chain carries TRBV29-1 and TRBJ1-1; D possibly corresponds to TRBD1 (5 bases). Trimming pared 6 bases from V and 1 base from J, leaving 9 bases between. Germline V gene sequence: CDR1 SQVTM, CDR2 ANQGSEA. The CDR3 is 12 residues long.

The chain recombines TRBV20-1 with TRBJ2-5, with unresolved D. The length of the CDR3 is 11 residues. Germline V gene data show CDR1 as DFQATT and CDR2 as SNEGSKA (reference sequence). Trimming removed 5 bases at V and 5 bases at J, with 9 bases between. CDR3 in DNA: TGCAGTGCTCCCAAATCGGAGACCCAGTACTTC. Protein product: CSAPKSETQYF.

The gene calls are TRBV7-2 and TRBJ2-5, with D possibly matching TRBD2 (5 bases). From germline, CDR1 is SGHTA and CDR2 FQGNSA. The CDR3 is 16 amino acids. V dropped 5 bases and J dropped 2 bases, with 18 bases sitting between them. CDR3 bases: TGTGCCAGCAGCCCCCATAGCGTTACTCTACAAGAGACCCAGTACTTC. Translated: CASSPHSVTLQETQYF.

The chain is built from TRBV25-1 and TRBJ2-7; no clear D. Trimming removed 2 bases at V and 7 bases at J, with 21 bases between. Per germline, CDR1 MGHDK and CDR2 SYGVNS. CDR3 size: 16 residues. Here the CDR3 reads CASSEQLDTYPREQYF. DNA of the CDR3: TGTGCCAGCAGTGAACAGCTAGACACCTACCCCCGGGAGCAGTACTTC.

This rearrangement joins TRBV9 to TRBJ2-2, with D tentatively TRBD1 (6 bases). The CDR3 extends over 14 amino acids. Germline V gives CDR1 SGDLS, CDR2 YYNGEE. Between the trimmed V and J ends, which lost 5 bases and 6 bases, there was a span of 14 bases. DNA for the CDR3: TGTGCCAGCAGACAGGGCCGGATGGCCGGGGAGCTGTTTTTT. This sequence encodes CASRQGRMAGELFF.

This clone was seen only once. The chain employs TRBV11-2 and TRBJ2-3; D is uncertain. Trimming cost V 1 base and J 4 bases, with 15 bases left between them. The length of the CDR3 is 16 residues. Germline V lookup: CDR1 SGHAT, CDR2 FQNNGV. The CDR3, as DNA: TGTGCCAGCAGCTTAGTTCCCGGGTCGCCGGCAGATACGCAGTATTTT. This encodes CASSLVPGSPADTQYF.

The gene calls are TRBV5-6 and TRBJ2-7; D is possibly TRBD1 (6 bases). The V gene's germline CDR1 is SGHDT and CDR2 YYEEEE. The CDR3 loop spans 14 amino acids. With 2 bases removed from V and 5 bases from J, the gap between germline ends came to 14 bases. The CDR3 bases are TGTGCCAGCAGCTTAAACGACAGGCTGAACGAGCAGTACTTC. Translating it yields CASSLNDRLNEQYF.

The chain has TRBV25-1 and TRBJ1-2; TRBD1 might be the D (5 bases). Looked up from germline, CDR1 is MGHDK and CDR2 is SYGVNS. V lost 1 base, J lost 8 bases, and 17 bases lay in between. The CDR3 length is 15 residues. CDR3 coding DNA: TGTGCCAGCAGTGAATGGCCAGGGAAGCCGGGCGGCTACACCTTC. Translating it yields CASSEWPGKPGGYTF.

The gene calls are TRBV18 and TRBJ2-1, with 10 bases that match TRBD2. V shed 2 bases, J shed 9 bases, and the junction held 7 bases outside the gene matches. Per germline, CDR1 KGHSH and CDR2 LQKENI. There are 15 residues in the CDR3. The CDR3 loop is CASSPRLAGEGEQFF. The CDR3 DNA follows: TGTGCCAGCTCACCAAGGCTAGCGGGAGAAGGTGAGCAGTTCTTC.

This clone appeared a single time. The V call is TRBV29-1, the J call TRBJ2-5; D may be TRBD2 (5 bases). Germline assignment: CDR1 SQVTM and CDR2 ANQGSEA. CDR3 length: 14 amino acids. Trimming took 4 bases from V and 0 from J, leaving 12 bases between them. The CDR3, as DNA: TGCAGCGTTGGACCGCGGGCGAACCAAGAGACCCAGTACTTC. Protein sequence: CSVGPRANQETQYF.

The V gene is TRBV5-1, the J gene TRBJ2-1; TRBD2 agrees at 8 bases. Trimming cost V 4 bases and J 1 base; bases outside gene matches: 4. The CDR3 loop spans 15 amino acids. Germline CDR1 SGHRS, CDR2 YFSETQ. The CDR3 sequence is CASSVLAESYNEQFF. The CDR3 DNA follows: TGCGCCAGCAGCGTACTAGCGGAGTCCTACAATGAGCAGTTCTTC.

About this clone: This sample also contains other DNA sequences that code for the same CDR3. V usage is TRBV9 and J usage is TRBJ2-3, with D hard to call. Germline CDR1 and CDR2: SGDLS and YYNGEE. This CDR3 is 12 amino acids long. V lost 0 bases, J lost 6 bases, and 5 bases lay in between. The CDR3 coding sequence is TGTGCCAGCAGCGTAGAGGCGGATACGCAGTATTTT. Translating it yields CASSVEADTQYF.

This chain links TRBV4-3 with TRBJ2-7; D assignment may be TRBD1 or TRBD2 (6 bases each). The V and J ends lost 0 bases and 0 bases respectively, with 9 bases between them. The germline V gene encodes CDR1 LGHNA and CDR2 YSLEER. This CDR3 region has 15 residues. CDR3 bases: TGCGCCAGCAGCCAAGATACGGGGGCCTCCTACGAGCAGTACTTC. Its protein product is CASSQDTGASYEQYF.

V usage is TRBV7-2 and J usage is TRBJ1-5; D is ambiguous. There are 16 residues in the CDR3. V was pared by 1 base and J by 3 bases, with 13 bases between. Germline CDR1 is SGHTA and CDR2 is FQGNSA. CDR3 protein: CASSLGPAGNNQPQHF. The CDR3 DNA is TGTGCCAGCAGCTTAGGACCGGCCGGGAACAATCAGCCCCAGCATTTT.